The 8 T cell receptor beta chains below come from one sample, sequenced in a study of T-cell memory formation after mild COVID-19. TCRdb called the 5' RACE reads again in MiXCR, with one record for every CDR3 protein. This sample has 140,000 or so distinct CDR3 sequences; about 19% occur once, and the top ten carry over 2%. Sequencing used PBMCs or a T cell subset sorted from them (not recorded which). Receptors originate from an adult woman who had mild COVID-19 (a few samples of this study predate the infection). Cell type and time point are not known.

Only a few counts were recorded for this clonotype. This chain joins TRBV5-1 and TRBJ1-1, with a weak D call TRBD1 (5 bases). Trimming took 1 base from V and 4 from J, leaving 20 bases between them. The CDR3 loop spans 17 amino acids. CDR1 is SGHRS and CDR2 is YFSETQ in the germline V gene. The CDR3 nucleotides read TGCGCCAGCAGCTTGCACAGCACCCGGGACCGAGCCACTGAAGCTTTCTTT. This translates into CASSLHSTRDRATEAFF.

The rearrangement uses TRBV7-6 and TRBJ2-1; D not resolved. CDR3 size: 16 residues. V was shortened by 1 base and J by 2 bases, with 12 bases between the two germline ends. Germline CDR1 is SGHVS and CDR2 is FNYEAQ. In DNA form, the CDR3 reads TGTGCCAGCAGCTTAGGATCTGGAAATACCTACAATGAGCAGTTCTTC. Its protein is CASSLGSGNTYNEQFF.

The V and J genes are TRBV7-2 and TRBJ1-2, with TRBD1 identical over 8 bases. CDR3 length: 14 amino acids. V lost 6 bases to trimming and J lost 4 bases; unmatched junction nucleotides: 7. Germline lookup yields CDR1 SGHTA and CDR2 FQGNSA. The CDR3 loop reads CASSTDRGPYGYTF. CDR3 coding DNA: TGTGCCAGCAGTACTGACAGGGGCCCCTATGGCTACACCTTC.

This clonotype turned up a few times. The gene calls are TRBV30 and TRBJ2-7; TRBD1 is a possible D gene (6 bases). The germline V gene encodes CDR1 GTSNPN and CDR2 SVGIG (reference sequence). The V gene lost 2 bases and the J gene lost 6 bases, with 17 bases spanning the gap. The length of the CDR3 is 14 residues. The CDR3 sequence: CAWSLETGIGEQYF. The CDR3 DNA reads as TGTGCCTGGAGTTTAGAGACAGGTATCGGCGAGCAGTACTTC.

The chain carries TRBV20-1 and TRBJ2-2; D not resolved. Trimming stripped 1 base from V and 6 bases from J, with 18 bases between. The CDR3 sequence is 16 residues long. CDR1 and CDR2 (germline): DFQATT, SNEGSKA (reference sequence). The CDR3 DNA is TGCAGTGCTAGAGTGGCTAAAGTGGGGAATGCCGGGGAGCTGTTTTTT. Its protein product is CSARVAKVGNAGELFF.

This chain links TRBV30 with TRBJ1-2; D remains unclear. CDR3 length: 13 residues. The germline V gene has CDR1 GTSNPN and CDR2 SVGIG (reference sequence). Deletions cut 4 bases from V and 5 bases from J, with 14 bases between. The CDR3 spells CAWTIEQMYGYTF. In DNA form, the CDR3 reads TGTGCCTGGACCATCGAACAGATGTATGGCTACACCTTC.

A few counts support this clonotype. V and J are TRBV4-3 and TRBJ2-7; 7 nucleotides agree with TRBD2. In germline, CDR1 is LGHNA, CDR2 YSLEER. The CDR3 is 15 residues long. The ends lost 1 base at V and 2 bases at J; junction bases unmatched: 5. Written as DNA, the CDR3 is TGCGCCAGCAGCCAAGTTTTAGCGGGTCCCTACGAGCAGTACTTC. It encodes CASSQVLAGPYEQYF.

The gene calls are TRBV7-6 and TRBJ1-1; D may be TRBD1 (6 bases). Deletions cut 5 bases from V and 0 bases from J, with 22 bases between. The CDR3 spans 18 residues. Germline CDR1 and CDR2: SGHVS and FNYEAQ. The CDR3 region is CASSEDGQGIRMNTEAFF. CDR3 in DNA: TGTGCCAGCAGCGAAGATGGCCAGGGGATTCGGATGAACACTGAAGCTTTCTTT.